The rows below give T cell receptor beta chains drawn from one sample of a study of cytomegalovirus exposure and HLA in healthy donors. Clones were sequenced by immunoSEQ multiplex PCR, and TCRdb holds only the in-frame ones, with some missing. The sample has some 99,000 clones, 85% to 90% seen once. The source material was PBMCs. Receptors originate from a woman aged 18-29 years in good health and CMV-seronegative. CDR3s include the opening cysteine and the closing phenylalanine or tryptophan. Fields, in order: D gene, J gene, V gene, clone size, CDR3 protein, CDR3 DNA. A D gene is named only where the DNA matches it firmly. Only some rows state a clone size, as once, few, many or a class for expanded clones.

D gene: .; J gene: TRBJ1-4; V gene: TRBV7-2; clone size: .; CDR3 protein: CASSLSMGGSEKLFF; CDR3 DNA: TGTGCCAGCAGCTTATCGATGGGGGGGAGTGAAAAACTGTTTTTT
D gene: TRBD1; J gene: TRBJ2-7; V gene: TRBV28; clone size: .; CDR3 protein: CASSTTGDSYEQYF; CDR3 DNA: TGTGCCAGCAGTACAACAGGGGACTCCTACGAGCAGTACTTC
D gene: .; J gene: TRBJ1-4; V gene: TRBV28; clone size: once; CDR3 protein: CASSGGSGEKLFF; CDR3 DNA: TGTGCCAGCAGTGGGGGGAGCGGGGAAAAACTGTTTTTT
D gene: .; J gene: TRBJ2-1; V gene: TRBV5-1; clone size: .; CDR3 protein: CASSLEVDLDQFF; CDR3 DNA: TGCGCCAGCAGCTTAGAGGTGGATCTTGACCAGTTCTTC
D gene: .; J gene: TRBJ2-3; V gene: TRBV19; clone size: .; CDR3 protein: CASSVTSTDTQYF; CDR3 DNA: TGTGCCAGTAGTGTAACTAGCACAGATACGCAGTATTTT
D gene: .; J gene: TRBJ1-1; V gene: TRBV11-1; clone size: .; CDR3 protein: CASSLGSGYTEAFF; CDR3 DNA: TGTGCCAGCAGCTTAGGTTCGGGATACACTGAAGCTTTCTTT
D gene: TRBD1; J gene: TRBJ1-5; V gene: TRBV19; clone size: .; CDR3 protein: CASSLLGQGVNQPQHF; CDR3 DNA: TGTGCCAGTAGCCTACTAGGACAGGGGGTCAATCAGCCCCAGCATTTT
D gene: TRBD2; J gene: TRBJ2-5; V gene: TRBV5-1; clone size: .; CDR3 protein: CASTPGGASAETQYF; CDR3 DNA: TGCGCCAGCACCCCGGGAGGAGCCTCTGCGGAGACCCAGTACTTC
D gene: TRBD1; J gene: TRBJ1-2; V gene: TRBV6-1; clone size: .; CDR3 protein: CASSEARTGYGYTF; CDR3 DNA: TGTGCCAGCAGTGAAGCCCGGACAGGCTATGGCTACACCTTC
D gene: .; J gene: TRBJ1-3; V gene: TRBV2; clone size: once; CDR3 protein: CASSEAQGFSGNTIYF; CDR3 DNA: TGTGCCAGCAGTGAAGCGCAGGGGTTCTCTGGAAACACCATATATTTT
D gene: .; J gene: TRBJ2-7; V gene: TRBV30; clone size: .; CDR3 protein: CAWAEDSRGEQYF; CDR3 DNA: TGTGCCTGGGCCGAGGACAGCCGAGGCGAGCAGTACTTC
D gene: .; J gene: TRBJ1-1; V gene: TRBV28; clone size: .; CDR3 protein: CASRSTDTEAFF; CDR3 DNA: TGTGCCAGCAGATCTACAGACACTGAAGCTTTCTTT
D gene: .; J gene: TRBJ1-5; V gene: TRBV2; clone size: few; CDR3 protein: CASQLLPGYSNQPQHF; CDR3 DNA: TGTGCCAGCCAACTCCTCCCGGGGTATAGCAATCAGCCCCAGCATTTT
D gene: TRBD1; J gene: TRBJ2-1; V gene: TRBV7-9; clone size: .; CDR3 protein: CASSSLDRSSYNEQFF; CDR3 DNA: TGTGCCAGCAGCTCCCTGGACAGGAGCTCCTACAATGAGCAGTTCTTC
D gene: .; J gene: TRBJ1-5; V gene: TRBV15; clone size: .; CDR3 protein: CATSRDEGVLRQPQHF; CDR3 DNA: TGTGCCACCAGCAGAGATGAGGGGGTCCTCAGGCAGCCCCAGCATTTT
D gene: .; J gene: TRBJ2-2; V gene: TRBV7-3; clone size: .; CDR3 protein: CASSLKQGWTGELFF; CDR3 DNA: TGTGCCAGCAGCTTAAAGCAGGGGTGGACCGGGGAGCTGTTTTTT
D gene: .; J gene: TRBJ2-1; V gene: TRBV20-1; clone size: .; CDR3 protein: CSAELYNEQFF; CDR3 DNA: TGCAGTGCCGAACTTTACAATGAGCAGTTCTTC
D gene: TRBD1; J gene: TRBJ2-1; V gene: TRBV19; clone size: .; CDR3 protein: CASSNRGTPVYNEQFF; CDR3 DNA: TGTGCCAGTAGTAACAGGGGAACCCCCGTCTACAATGAGCAGTTCTTC
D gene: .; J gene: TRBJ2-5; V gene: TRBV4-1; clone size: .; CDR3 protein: CASSQDLPGQGGGTQYF; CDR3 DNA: TGCGCCAGCAGCCAAGATCTACCGGGGCAGGGAGGTGGGACCCAGTACTTC
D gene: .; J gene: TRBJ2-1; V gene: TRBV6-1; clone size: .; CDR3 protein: CASTTDSLSYNEQFF; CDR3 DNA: TGTGCCAGCACCACGGACAGCCTCTCCTACAATGAGCAGTTCTTC
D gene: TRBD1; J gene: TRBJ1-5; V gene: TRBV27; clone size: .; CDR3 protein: CASSKVGDRSNQPQHF; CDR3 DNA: TGTGCCAGCAGCAAGGTCGGGGACAGAAGCAATCAGCCCCAGCATTTT
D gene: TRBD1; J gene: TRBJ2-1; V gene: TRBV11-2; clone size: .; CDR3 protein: CASRTGGSNEQFF; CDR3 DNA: TGTGCCAGCAGGACAGGGGGGTCGAATGAGCAGTTCTTC
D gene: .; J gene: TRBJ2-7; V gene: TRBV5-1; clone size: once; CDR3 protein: CASSLGVDSYEQYF; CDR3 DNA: TGCGCCAGCAGCTTGGGGGTGGACAGCTACGAGCAGTACTTC
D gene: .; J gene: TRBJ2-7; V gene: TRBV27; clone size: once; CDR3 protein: CASSLRGLSGTNYEQYF; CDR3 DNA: TGTGCCAGCAGTTTAAGAGGGCTGTCTGGGACAAACTACGAGCAGTACTTC
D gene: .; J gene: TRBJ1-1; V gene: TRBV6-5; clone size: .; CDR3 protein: CASSKHRNTEAFF; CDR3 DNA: TGTGCCAGCAGTAAACACAGGAACACTGAAGCTTTCTTT
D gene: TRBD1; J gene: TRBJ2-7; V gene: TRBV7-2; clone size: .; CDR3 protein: CASSFGTGSYEQYF; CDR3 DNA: TGTGCCAGCAGCTTCGGGACAGGGTCCTACGAGCAGTACTTC
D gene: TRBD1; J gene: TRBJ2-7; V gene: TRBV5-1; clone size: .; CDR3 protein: CASTRTGSYEQYF; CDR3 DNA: TGCGCCAGTACACGGACAGGTTCCTACGAGCAGTACTTC
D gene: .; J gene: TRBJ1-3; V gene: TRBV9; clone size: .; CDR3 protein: CASSSQGAGNTIYF; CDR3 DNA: TGTGCCAGCAGCTCACAGGGCGCTGGAAACACCATATATTTT
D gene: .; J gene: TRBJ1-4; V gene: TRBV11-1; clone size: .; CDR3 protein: CASSRQQATNEKLFF; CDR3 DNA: TGTGCCAGCAGCCGTCAACAGGCAACTAATGAAAAACTGTTTTTT
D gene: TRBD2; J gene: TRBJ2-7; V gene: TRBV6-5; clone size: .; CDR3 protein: CASRPTSGSYEQYF; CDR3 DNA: TGTGCCAGCAGACCGACTAGCGGGAGCTACGAGCAGTACTTC
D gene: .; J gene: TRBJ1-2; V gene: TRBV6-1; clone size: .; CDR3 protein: CASTKIGDGYTF; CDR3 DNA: TGTGCCAGCACTAAGATTGGTGATGGCTACACCTTC
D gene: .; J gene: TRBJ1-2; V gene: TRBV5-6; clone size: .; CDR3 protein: CASSLGRGGHTNYGYTF; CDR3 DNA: TGTGCCAGCAGCCTGGGCAGGGGCGGTCATACTAACTATGGCTACACCTTC
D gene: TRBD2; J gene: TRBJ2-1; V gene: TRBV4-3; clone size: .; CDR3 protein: CASSQDLGTSWNEQFF; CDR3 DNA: TGCGCCAGCAGCCAAGATTTGGGGACTAGCTGGAATGAGCAGTTCTTC
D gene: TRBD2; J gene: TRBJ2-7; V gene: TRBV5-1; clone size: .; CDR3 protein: CASSYALAGGTYEQYF; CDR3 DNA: TGCGCCAGCAGCTATGCACTAGCGGGAGGAACCTACGAGCAGTACTTC
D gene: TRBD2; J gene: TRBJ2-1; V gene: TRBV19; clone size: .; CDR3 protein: CASSSGLAGNEQFF; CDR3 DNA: TGTGCCAGTAGTTCGGGACTAGCGGGGAATGAGCAGTTCTTC
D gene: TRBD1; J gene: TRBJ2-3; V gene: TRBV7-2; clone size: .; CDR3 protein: CASSSPFPGTGRTDTQYF; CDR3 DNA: TGTGCCAGCAGCTCGCCTTTCCCCGGGACAGGGCGCACAGATACGCAGTATTTT
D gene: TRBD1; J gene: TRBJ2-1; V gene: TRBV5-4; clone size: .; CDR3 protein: CASSLGGGQGNNEQFF; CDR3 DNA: TGTGCCAGCAGCTTGGGAGGGGGACAGGGTAACAATGAGCAGTTCTTC
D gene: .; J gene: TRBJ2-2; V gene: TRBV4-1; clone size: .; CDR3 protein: CASTLGGTGELFF; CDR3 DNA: TGCGCCAGCACCCTAGGGGGCACCGGGGAGCTGTTTTTT
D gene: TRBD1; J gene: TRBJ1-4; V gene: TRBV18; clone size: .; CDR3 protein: CASSPRQGLRPNEKLFF; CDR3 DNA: TGTGCCAGCTCACCACGACAGGGTTTGAGACCCAATGAAAAACTGTTTTTT
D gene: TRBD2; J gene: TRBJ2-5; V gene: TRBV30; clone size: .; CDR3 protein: CAWSSASGQETQYF; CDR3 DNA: TGTGCCTGGAGTTCGGCTAGCGGGCAAGAGACCCAGTACTTC
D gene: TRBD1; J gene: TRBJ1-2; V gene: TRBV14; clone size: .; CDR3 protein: CASKPGRDRGQHYGYTF; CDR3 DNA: TGTGCCAGCAAGCCAGGCCGCGACAGGGGCCAACACTATGGCTACACCTTC
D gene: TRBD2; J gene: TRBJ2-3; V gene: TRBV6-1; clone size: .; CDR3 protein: CASTTSGRGTDTQYF; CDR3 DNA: TGTGCCAGCACTACTAGCGGGCGGGGGACAGATACGCAGTATTTT
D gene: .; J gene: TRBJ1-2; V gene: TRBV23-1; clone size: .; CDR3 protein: CASSQAGGRGYTF; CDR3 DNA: TGCGCCAGCAGTCAAGCCGGGGGGCGAGGCTACACCTTC
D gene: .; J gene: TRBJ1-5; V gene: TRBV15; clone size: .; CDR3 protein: CATSRESIVTGYYSNQPQHF; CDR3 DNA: TGTGCCACCAGCAGAGAGTCGATAGTTACAGGGTATTATAGCAATCAGCCCCAGCATTTT
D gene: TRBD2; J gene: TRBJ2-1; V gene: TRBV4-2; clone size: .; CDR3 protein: CASSQEDSGLAGIYNEQFF; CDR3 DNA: TGTGCCAGCAGCCAAGAGGATTCAGGACTAGCGGGTATCTACAATGAGCAGTTCTTC
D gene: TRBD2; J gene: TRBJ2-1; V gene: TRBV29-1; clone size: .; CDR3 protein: CSVEGSGGSNEQFF; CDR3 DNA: TGCAGCGTTGAGGGTAGCGGGGGGTCGAATGAGCAGTTCTTC
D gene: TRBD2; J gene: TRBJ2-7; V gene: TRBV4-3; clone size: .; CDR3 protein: CASSQDSSGSSYEQYF; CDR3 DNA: TGCGCCAGCAGCCAAGATAGCAGCGGGAGTTCTTACGAGCAGTACTTC
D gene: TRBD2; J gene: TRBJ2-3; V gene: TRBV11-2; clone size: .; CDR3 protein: CASSPGLGARLTDTQYF; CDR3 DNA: TGTGCCAGCAGCCCGGGACTAGGCGCGCGCCTCACAGATACGCAGTATTTT
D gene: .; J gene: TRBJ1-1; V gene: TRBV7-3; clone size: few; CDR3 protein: CASSNNRGSTEAFF; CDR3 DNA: TGTGCCAGCAGCAACAATCGAGGGAGCACTGAAGCTTTCTTT
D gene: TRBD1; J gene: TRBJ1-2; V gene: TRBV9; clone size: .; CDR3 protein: CASSVGQGALGYTF; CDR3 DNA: TGTGCCAGCAGCGTAGGACAGGGGGCGCTCGGCTACACCTTC
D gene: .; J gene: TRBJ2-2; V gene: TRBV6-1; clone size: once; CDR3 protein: CASSESLGTLTGELFF; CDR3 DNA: TGTGCCAGCAGTGAAAGTCTCGGGACTCTCACCGGGGAGCTGTTTTTT
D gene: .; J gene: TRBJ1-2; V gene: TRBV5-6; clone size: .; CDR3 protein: CASSLGQLTNYGYTF; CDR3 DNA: TGTGCCAGCAGCCTTGGACAGCTGACTAACTATGGCTACACCTTC
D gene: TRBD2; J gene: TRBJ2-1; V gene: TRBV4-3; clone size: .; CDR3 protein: CASSQGFRSSGRGNEQFF; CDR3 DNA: TGCGCCAGCAGCCAGGGTTTCCGGAGTAGCGGGAGGGGCAATGAGCAGTTCTTC
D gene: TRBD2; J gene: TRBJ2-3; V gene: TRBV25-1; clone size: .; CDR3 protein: CASSDSAGVSTDTQYF; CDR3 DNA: TGTGCCAGCAGTGATTCCGCGGGGGTTAGCACAGATACGCAGTATTTT
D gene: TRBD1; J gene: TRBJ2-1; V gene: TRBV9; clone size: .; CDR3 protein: CASSGQGRRYVNEQFF; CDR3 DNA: TGTGCCAGCAGCGGACAGGGTCGCCGATACGTGAATGAGCAGTTCTTC
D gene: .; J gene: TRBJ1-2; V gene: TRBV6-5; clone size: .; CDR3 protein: CASSYSNVVLQGYTF; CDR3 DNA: TGTGCCAGCAGTTACTCGAATGTGGTCCTGCAGGGCTACACCTTC
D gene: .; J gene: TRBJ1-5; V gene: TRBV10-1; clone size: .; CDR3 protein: CASSVIRGSGWFYSNQPQHF; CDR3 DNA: TGCGCCAGCAGTGTAATTCGGGGATCCGGATGGTTTTATAGCAATCAGCCCCAGCATTTT